The clone carrying this T cell receptor beta chain was detected many times. Sample-barcoded 5' priming and a J-beta primer mix drove a second PCR of about 7 to 11 cycles. Every molecule of cDNA carried a tag from a template-switch adaptor with 12 random nucleotides. One entry per CDR3 protein, called by TCRdb with MiXCR from the 5' RACE reads. The sample contains 500,000 to 700,000 distinct CDR3 sequences, 25% to 30% of which appear only once. These data belong to a study of blood T cells in healthy people across ages. Germline V CDR1 and CDR2: DFQATT, SNEGSKA (reference sequence). The V end was cut by 5 bases, the J end by 5 bases, with 19 bases between. CDR3 length equals 14 residues.

This sequence originates from an elderly woman in good health. Source material: blood. The genes are TRBV20-1 and TRBJ2-7; D may correspond to TRBD1 or TRBD2 (6 bases each). CDR3 sequence reads: CSAEWGASQDEQYF. In DNA, the CDR3 is TGCAGTGCTGAGTGGGGGGCCTCCCAGGACGAGCAGTACTTC.